Each of the 19 T cell receptor beta chains below was sequenced from the same sample in a study of blood T cell repertoires in COVID-19. Assay: immunoSEQ multiplex PCR; the TCRdb copy retains only in-frame clones and omits some. The repertoire holds some 100,000 clones, with about 82% as singletons. Sequencing was done on a sample of peripheral blood. Every receptor here comes from a human donor in a cohort sampled during active COVID-19.

The V gene is TRBV5-4, the J gene TRBJ1-4; tentatively, D is TRBD1 (6 bases). Trimming stripped 4 bases from V and 2 bases from J, with 9 bases between. The CDR3 has 14 amino acids. Germline-derived CDR1 and CDR2 are SGHNT and YYREEE (reference sequence). The CDR3 DNA reads as TGTGCCAGCAGCCAGGGGTGGACTAATGAAAAACTGTTTTTT. Its translation is CASSQGWTNEKLFF. The full variable domain, with the rest looked up from reference TRBV5-4 and TRBJ1-4, is ETGVTQSPTHLIKTRGQQVTLRCSSQSGHNTVSWYQQALGQGPQFIFQYYREEENGRGNFPPRFSGLQFPNYSSELNVNALELDDSALYLCASSQGWTNEKLFFGSGTQLSVL.

This chain connects TRBV7-8 to TRBJ2-1; possible D gene TRBD2, 7 bases. This CDR3 has 15 residues. Germline-derived CDR1 and CDR2 are SGHVS and FQNEAQ. V was clipped by 2 bases and J by 7 bases, with 15 bases between them. CDR3: CASSLRWEGGNEQFF. CDR3 coding DNA: TGTGCCAGCAGCTTAAGGTGGGAGGGGGGTAATGAGCAGTTCTTC.

V usage is TRBV6-2 or TRBV6-3 and J usage is TRBJ2-3, with TRBD2 matching over 7 bases. CDR3 length: 14 amino acids. Germline V gene data show CDR1 as MNHEY and CDR2 as SVGEGT. Trimming at V came to 4 bases and at J to 3 bases, leaving 4 bases not matched to a gene. CDR3 sequence: CASSWGGITDTQYF. The CDR3 region has the DNA TGTGCCAGCAGTTGGGGGGGTATTACAGATACGCAGTATTTT.

The chain combines TRBV7-9 with TRBJ1-1; 10 bases agree with TRBD1. The CDR3 covers 17 residues. Germline trimming cut 5 bases from V and 3 bases from J; bases unmatched to any gene: 12. Germline CDR1 is SEHNR and CDR2 is FQNEAQ (reference sequence). CDR3 bases: TGTGCCAGCAGCATGACAGGGGGCACGGATCGCTACACTGAAGCTTTCTTT. Amino acid sequence: CASSMTGGTDRYTEAFF.

The chain uses TRBV2 and TRBJ2-5; D might be TRBD2 (7 bases). The germline CDR1 and CDR2 sequences are SNHLY and FYNNEI. The CDR3 sequence is 13 residues long. Trimming removed 7 bases from V and 5 bases from J, with 14 bases in between. The CDR3, as DNA: TGTGCCAGCACCCCGAGGGGGGGGGAGACCCAGTACTTC. It codes for CASTPRGGETQYF.

CDR3 bases: TGTGCCAGCAGCCCACAGGGAAGAACTGAAGCTTTCTTT. Protein product: CASSPQGRTEAFF. The gene calls are TRBV7-9 and TRBJ1-1; D is perhaps TRBD1 (6 bases). Germline assignment: CDR1 SEHNR and CDR2 FQNEAQ (reference sequence). CDR3 size: 13 residues. The V and J ends lost 5 bases and 5 bases respectively, with 12 bases between them.

J is TRBJ1-1 and V is TRBV9; D uncertain. The CDR3 has 13 residues. Germline CDR1 SGDLS, CDR2 YYNGEE. The ends were cut back, 4 bases at V and 0 bases at J, with 7 bases in the middle. The DNA for the CDR3 is TGTGCCAGCAGCTCCACAGTGAACACTGAAGCTTTCTTT. Protein: CASSSTVNTEAFF.

The chain joins TRBV9 to TRBJ2-2; 10 nucleotides match TRBD2. Trimming took 4 bases from V and 1 from J; bases not matched to a gene: 7. This CDR3 region has 17 residues. CDR1 is SGDLS and CDR2 is YYNGEE in the germline V gene. The CDR3 protein is CASSSPTSGLNTGELFF. In nucleotides, the CDR3 is TGTGCCAGCAGCTCCCCGACTAGCGGGCTGAACACCGGGGAGCTGTTTTTT.

This clone showed up just a few times. The V and J genes are TRBV2 and TRBJ1-5; D might be TRBD1 (5 bases). The CDR3 extends over 14 amino acids. The germline CDR1 and CDR2 sequences are SNHLY and FYNNEI. Deletions cut 6 bases from V and 9 bases from J, with 18 bases between. CDR3 DNA: TGTGCCAGCAGCCAAAGCGGAGGGGTGATGCCCCAGCATTTT. As protein: CASSQSGGVMPQHF.

The rearrangement joins TRBV27 to TRBJ2-3, with 7 nucleotides matching TRBD1. Germline values: CDR1 MNHEY, CDR2 SMNVEV (reference sequence). Trimming took 5 bases from V and 4 from J; bases not matched to a gene: 6. This CDR3 spans 14 amino acids. The chain's CDR3 is CASSPEGASDTQYF. The DNA of the CDR3 is TGTGCCAGCAGTCCCGAGGGGGCTTCAGATACGCAGTATTTT.

The chain uses TRBV27 and TRBJ2-7; the match to TRBD1 covers 10 bases. The junction had 5 bases not matched to a gene; V was cut back by 6 bases and J by 0 bases. Germline V lookup: CDR1 MNHEY, CDR2 SMNVEV (reference sequence). This CDR3 has 15 residues. CDR3 in amino acids: CASSLTGGDSYEQYF. CDR3 DNA sequence: TGTGCCAGCAGCCTGACAGGGGGCGACTCCTACGAGCAGTACTTC.

The chain combines TRBV29-1 with TRBJ2-7; the match to TRBD1 covers 10 bases. With 6 bases clipped from V and 0 bases from J, the junction kept 11 bases outside the gene matches. The CDR3 totals 16 residues. Looked up from germline, CDR1 is SQVTM and CDR2 is ANQGSEA. The CDR3 coding sequence is TGCAGCGTGGTGGGACAGGGGATTCTAAGCTCCTACGAGCAGTACTTC. Translation gives CSVVGQGILSSYEQYF.

This chain joins TRBV9 and TRBJ2-3; D remains ambiguous. Deletions cut 5 bases from V and 1 base from J, with 17 bases between. This CDR3 is built from 16 residues. Germline V CDR1 and CDR2: SGDLS, YYNGEE. CDR3: CASSLDPSPRTDTQYF. CDR3 bases: TGTGCCAGCAGTCTAGATCCCTCTCCGCGCACAGATACGCAGTATTTT.

Turning to this clone: The sample has other DNA sequences that encode this CDR3 too. The chain couples TRBV7-2 to TRBJ2-7, with D perhaps matching TRBD1 (6 bases). Germline V gene lookup returns CDR1 SGHTA and CDR2 FQGNSA. This CDR3 contains 14 residues. With 5 bases removed from V and 2 bases from J, the gap between germline ends came to 13 bases. CDR3: CASSPSGTPYEQYF. CDR3 bases: TGTGCCAGCAGCCCTTCCGGGACACCCTACGAGCAGTACTTC.

This rearrangement joins TRBV6-2 or TRBV6-3 to TRBJ2-2, with TRBD2 matching over 14 bases. CDR3 length: 16 amino acids. The V and J ends lost 5 bases and 5 bases, in that order; junction bases with no gene match: 4. From germline, CDR1 is MNHEY and CDR2 SVGEGT. The CDR3 DNA reads as TGTGCCAGCAGTAGGGGACTAGCGGGAGATACCGGGGAGCTGTTTTTT. Its protein product is CASSRGLAGDTGELFF.

This clone was recorded once. The V call is TRBV11-2, the J call TRBJ2-3; 9 nucleotides match TRBD2. The CDR3 has 15 residues. The germline V gene has CDR1 SGHAT and CDR2 FQNNGV. Trimming at V came to 6 bases and at J to 5 bases, leaving 9 bases not matched to a gene. CDR3 amino acids: CASSSLAGKGDTQYF. The CDR3 DNA reads as TGTGCCAGCAGTTCTCTAGCGGGAAAGGGAGATACGCAGTATTTT.

The chain uses TRBV5-4 and TRBJ1-5; 7 bases are a match to TRBD1. The CDR3 loop spans 15 amino acids. Germline V lookup: CDR1 SGHNT, CDR2 YYREEE (reference sequence). With 4 bases clipped from V and 2 bases from J, the junction kept 6 bases outside the gene matches. This CDR3 is CASSEGTAGNQPQHF. The CDR3 DNA is TGTGCCAGCAGCGAGGGGACAGCGGGCAATCAGCCCCAGCATTTT. Full variable domain (missing parts from reference TRBV5-4 and TRBJ1-5): ETGVTQSPTHLIKTRGQQVTLRCSSQSGHNTVSWYQQALGQGPQFIFQYYREEENGRGNFPPRFSGLQFPNYSSELNVNALELDDSALYLCASSEGTAGNQPQHFGDGTRLSIL.

This CDR3 is CASSQGTEETQYF. CDR3 DNA sequence: TGTGCCAGCAGCCAAGGGACAGAAGAGACCCAGTACTTC. This chain connects TRBV3-1 (or the pseudogene TRBV3-2) to TRBJ2-5; TRBD1 might be the D (6 bases). The CDR3 consists of 13 residues. Trimming took 1 base from V and 3 from J, leaving 6 bases between them. Germline CDR1 and CDR2: LGHDT and YNNKEL (reference sequence).

The chain employs TRBV18 and TRBJ1-1, with D possibly matching TRBD1 (6 bases). V was clipped by 5 bases and J by 2 bases, with 15 bases between them. This CDR3 contains 15 residues. Germline V lookup: CDR1 KGHSH, CDR2 LQKENI. The chain's CDR3 is CASSSRGGGNTEAFF. The CDR3, as DNA: TGTGCCAGCTCAAGCAGGGGTGGGGGCAACACTGAAGCTTTCTTT.